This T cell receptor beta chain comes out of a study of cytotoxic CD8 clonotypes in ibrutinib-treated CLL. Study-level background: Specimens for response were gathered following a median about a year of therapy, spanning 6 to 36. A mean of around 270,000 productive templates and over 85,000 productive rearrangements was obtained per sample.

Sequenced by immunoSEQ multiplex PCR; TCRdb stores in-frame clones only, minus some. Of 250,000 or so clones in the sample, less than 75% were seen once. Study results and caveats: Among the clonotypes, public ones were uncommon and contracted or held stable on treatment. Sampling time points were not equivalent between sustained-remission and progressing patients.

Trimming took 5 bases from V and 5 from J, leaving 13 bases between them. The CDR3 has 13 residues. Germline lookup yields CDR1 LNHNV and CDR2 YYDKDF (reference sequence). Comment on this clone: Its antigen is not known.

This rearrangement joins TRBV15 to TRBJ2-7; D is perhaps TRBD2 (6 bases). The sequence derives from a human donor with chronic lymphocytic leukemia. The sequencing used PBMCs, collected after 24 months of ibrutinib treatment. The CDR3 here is CATSWGVADEQYF. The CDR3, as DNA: TGTGCCACCAGCTGGGGCGTAGCGGACGAGCAGTACTTC.